This T cell receptor beta chain stems from a study of T cell responses to AZD1222 COVID-19 vaccine (dated by TCRdb to the early 2020s). Some background on the complete study: AZD1222 recipients whose second dose came at about 4 weeks and those whose second dose came at about 12 weeks were combined into one group, since spike-specific TCR depth and breadth did not differ between the two schedules. A total of just over 230 trial participants underwent TCR sequencing, of whom about 200 had received two doses of AZD1222 and about 25 had received two doses of the MenACWY control vaccine. Enrollment into the trials was organized by age into subgroups of 18-55, 56-69 and 70-plus years, and those subgroups contained roughly 150, 30 and 60 TCR-sequenced participants, respectively.

The CDR3, cysteine through phenylalanine, is 16 amino acids long. The only DNA kept is the CDR3, 48 bases in frame from the first base. V sheds 1 base and J sheds 0 bases, leaving 12 bases between their ends. The germline V gene (reference sequence) sets CDR1 to SEHNR and CDR2 to FQNEAQ. The intended sense of this specimen's time point label: baseline before first vaccination. Samples from vaccinated people were obtained from the UK trials COV001 and COV002, which included a single-blind randomized controlled phase 2/3 trial of AZD1222 (ChAdOx1 nCoV-19) in healthy adults. Trial participant PBMC samples were collected at day 0 and day 28 after the second dose for TCRbeta chain sequencing. The paper's findings and limits, for the study overall: Nearly half of unique spike-specific TCRs reportedly recognized epitopes outside regions mutated in the B.1.351 and B.1.1.7 variants. Conclusions about previously exposed vaccinees are limited because only six or seven AZD1222 recipients were SARS-CoV-2 seropositive at baseline. In the small 56-69-year group, the increase in depth fell short of significance, most likely because of low power. Because no day 14 peak-response samples were available, the repertoires could be characterized only after the peak T cell response. After two AZD1222 doses, both the breadth and the depth of spike-specific TCRs were significantly higher than at day 0 and than in MenACWY recipients. The vaccine-associated CD4 TCRs covered the entire spike protein, and the dominant responses fell in regions 160-218 and 743-854. Participants were mostly white British, with more females than males. The authors suggested clonal diversity may have been underestimated.

The CDR3 regions of human TCRbeta chains were analyzed by immunosequencing. As for the authors' bioinformatics: TCRs in the repertoires were compared against a reference library of SARS-CoV-2-specific TCRs that had been generated with the MIRA antigen-specificity platform. Breadth was defined as the fraction of unique TCRs that were SARS-CoV-2-associated. Depth was defined as the fraction of total T cells that were SARS-CoV-2-associated. Using the MIRA data, each spike-specific TCR was mapped to the spike region that the TCR reacts to and placed in a CD4 or CD8 class. Log10-transformed breadth and depth values were compared by one-way ANOVA with Sidak's multiple comparisons tests. As stored in TCRdb, this immuneACCESS dataset retains in-frame rearrangements with V and J assigned. A fraction of the clones does not appear; measured against another copy, unresolved V genes explain less than half of the discrepancy, and the remainder lacks a known reason. From that table come the V and J calls and clone size; the DNA was used to work out D and trimming. A total of about 120,000 clones appear in this sample, more than 85% of them only once. The ten largest clonotypes hold about 3% of the sample.

To note about this clone: The specificity of this receptor is unknown. Base qualities are not recorded, but no much larger clone differs from it by a single base.

This sample comprised peripheral blood, obtained on day 0 of AZD1222 vaccination. The TCR sequence derives from an adult in good health. The receptor chain draws on TRBV7-9 and TRBJ1-2; no D gene call is confident. The CDR3 region reads CASSLVTQPANYGYTF. The DNA sequence is as follows: TGTGCCAGCAGCTTAGTAACCCAACCCGCTAACTATGGCTACACCTTC.